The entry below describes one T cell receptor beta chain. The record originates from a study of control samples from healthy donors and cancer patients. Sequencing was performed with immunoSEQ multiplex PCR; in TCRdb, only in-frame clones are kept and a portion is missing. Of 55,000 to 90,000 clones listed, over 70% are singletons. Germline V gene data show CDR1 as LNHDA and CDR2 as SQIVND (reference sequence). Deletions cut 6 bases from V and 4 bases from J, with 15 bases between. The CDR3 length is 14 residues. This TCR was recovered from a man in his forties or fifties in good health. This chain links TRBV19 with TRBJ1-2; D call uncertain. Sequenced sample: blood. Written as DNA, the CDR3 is TGTGCCAGTAGAAAACCGGGAGCGGGCTATGGCTACACCTTC. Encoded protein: CASRKPGAGYGYTF.